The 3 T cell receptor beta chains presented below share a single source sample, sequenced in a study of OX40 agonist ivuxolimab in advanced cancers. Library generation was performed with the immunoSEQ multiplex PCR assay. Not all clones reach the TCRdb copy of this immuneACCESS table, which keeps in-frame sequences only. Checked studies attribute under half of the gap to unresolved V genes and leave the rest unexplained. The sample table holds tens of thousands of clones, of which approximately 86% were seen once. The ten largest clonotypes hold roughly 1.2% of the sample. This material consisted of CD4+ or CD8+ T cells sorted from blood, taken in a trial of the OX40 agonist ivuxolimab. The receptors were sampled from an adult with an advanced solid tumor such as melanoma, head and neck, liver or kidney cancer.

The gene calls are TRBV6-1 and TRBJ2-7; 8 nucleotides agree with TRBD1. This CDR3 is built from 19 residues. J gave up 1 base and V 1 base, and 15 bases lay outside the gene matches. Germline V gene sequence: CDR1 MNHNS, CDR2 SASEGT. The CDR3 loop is CASSEGAGGGYTWSYEQYF. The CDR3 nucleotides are TGTGCCAGCAGTGAAGGGGCAGGGGGCGGCTATACATGGTCCTACGAGCAGTACTTC.

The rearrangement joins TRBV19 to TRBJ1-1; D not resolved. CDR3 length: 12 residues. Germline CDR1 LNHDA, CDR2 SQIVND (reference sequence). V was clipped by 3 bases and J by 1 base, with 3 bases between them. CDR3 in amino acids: CASSIRNTEAFF. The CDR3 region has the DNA TGTGCCAGTAGTATCCGGAACACTGAAGCTTTCTTT.

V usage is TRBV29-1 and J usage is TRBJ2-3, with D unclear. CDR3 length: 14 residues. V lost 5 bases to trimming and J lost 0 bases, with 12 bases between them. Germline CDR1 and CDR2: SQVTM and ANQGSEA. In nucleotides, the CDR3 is TGCAGCGTTACGGAGCGCTCTAGCACAGATACGCAGTATTTT. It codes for CSVTERSSTDTQYF.